This TCR beta chain was sequenced during a study of beta chain features in type 1 diabetes. Only a few counts were recorded for this clone. The target antigen is unknown. The J segment lost 1 base and the V segment lost 6 bases, leaving 14 bases of the junction unmatched. The CDR3 sequence is 18 residues long. Germline lookup yields CDR1 MDHEN and CDR2 SYDVKM. Study observations and caveats: Insertions at VDJ junctions were less frequent in type 1 diabetes patients. These patients also deleted more nucleotides at the same junctions. Among patients with Type 1 diabetes, TCRB CDR3s were moderately but significantly shorter in every one of the four CD4+ subsets. For patients and controls alike, PCR might favor shorter templates to the same degree. TCRB repertoires of naive, central memory and Treg cells appeared more similar among patients than among healthy donors.

Expressed TCRB transcripts were sequenced because the entire RNA isolate underwent reverse transcription. Only in-frame clones appear in the TCRdb table, and some are missing; sequencing was by immunoSEQ multiplex PCR. The sample has some 350,000 clones, approximately 12% seen once. This TCR was sampled from a woman between 18 and 29 years old with type 1 diabetes. The chain carries TRBV28 and TRBJ2-1, with TRBD2 matching 8 bases. Material: naive CD4+ T cells from blood. The chain's CDR3 is CASSSQGAGDKSYNEQFF. CDR3 sequence (DNA): TGTGCCAGCAGCTCCCAGGGAGCGGGAGACAAGTCCTACAATGAGCAGTTCTTC.